Listed below are T cell receptor beta chains from one sample, sequenced in a study of T cell responses to AZD1222 COVID-19 vaccine. Repertoires were generated with immunoSEQ multiplex PCR, while TCRdb's copy carries only in-frame clones and drops some. There are tens of thousands of clones in the sample; about 89% occur only once, and around 30% lies in the top ten. Material: peripheral blood, obtained 28 days after the second AZD1222 dose. The receptor set was obtained from an adult who received the AZD1222 COVID-19 vaccine. The CDR3 runs from the conserved cysteine through the conserved F or W. The D gene is left open where the match is weak. For some rows the clone size is stated as once, few or many, or as a class when expanded; others skip it.

v_gene: TRBV5-5
d_gene: -
abundance: -
j_gene: TRBJ1-2
CDR3nt: TGTGCCAGCAGCTTGGGTCCCATACCGACCTATGGCTACACCTTC
CDR3aa: CASSLGPIPTYGYTF

v_gene: TRBV18
d_gene: -
abundance: -
j_gene: TRBJ1-5
CDR3nt: TGTGCCAGCTCCCGGGACGGGGTGAATCAGCCCCAGCATTTT
CDR3aa: CASSRDGVNQPQHF

v_gene: TRBV7-3
d_gene: TRBD1
abundance: -
j_gene: TRBJ2-1
CDR3nt: TGTGCCAGCAGCTTCTCCGGGACAGCTAATGAGCAGTTCTTC
CDR3aa: CASSFSGTANEQFF

v_gene: TRBV5-4
d_gene: -
abundance: -
j_gene: TRBJ2-3
CDR3nt: TGTGCCAGCAGCTTCGGGAGCACAGATACGCAGTATTTT
CDR3aa: CASSFGSTDTQYF

v_gene: TRBV6-1
d_gene: -
abundance: once
j_gene: TRBJ1-5
CDR3nt: TGTGCCAGCAGTGAAGCTAGCAATCAGCCCCAGCATTTT
CDR3aa: CASSEASNQPQHF

v_gene: TRBV5-1
d_gene: -
abundance: -
j_gene: TRBJ2-4
CDR3nt: TGCGCCAGCAGCTTGGTAGGGGTTACAAACATTCAGTACTTC
CDR3aa: CASSLVGVTNIQYF

v_gene: TRBV27
d_gene: -
abundance: once
j_gene: TRBJ2-5
CDR3nt: TGTGCCAGCAGTTTAAGAGGGGAGGTCGGAGAGACCCAGTACTTC
CDR3aa: CASSLRGEVGETQYF

v_gene: TRBV5-6
d_gene: -
abundance: -
j_gene: TRBJ1-4
CDR3nt: TGTGCCAGCAGCCCGGGCCTTCCACTGAGCGAAAAACTGTTTTTT
CDR3aa: CASSPGLPLSEKLFF

v_gene: TRBV5-1
d_gene: -
abundance: -
j_gene: TRBJ2-1
CDR3nt: TGCGCCAGCAGCTTTCAGGGGGAGGGCCTGTTCGAGCAGTTCTTC
CDR3aa: CASSFQGEGLFEQFF

v_gene: TRBV7-6
d_gene: -
abundance: -
j_gene: TRBJ2-3
CDR3nt: TGTGCCAGTTCCCCCCACACAGATACGCAGTATTTT
CDR3aa: CASSPHTDTQYF

v_gene: TRBV11-2
d_gene: -
abundance: -
j_gene: TRBJ1-2
CDR3nt: TGTGCCAGCAGCCTTGACAGGAACTATGGCTACACCTTC
CDR3aa: CASSLDRNYGYTF

v_gene: TRBV5-5
d_gene: TRBD1
abundance: -
j_gene: TRBJ1-1
CDR3nt: TGTGCCAGCAGCCCACAGGGGTTTCCCCGTCGGGACACTGAAGCTTTCTTT
CDR3aa: CASSPQGFPRRDTEAFF

v_gene: TRBV5-1
d_gene: -
abundance: -
j_gene: TRBJ1-1
CDR3nt: TGCGCCAGCAGCTTGGATCAGTCGAACACTGAAGCTTTCTTT
CDR3aa: CASSLDQSNTEAFF

v_gene: TRBV5-1
d_gene: TRBD2
abundance: -
j_gene: TRBJ2-3
CDR3nt: TGCGCCAGTAAACTAGCGGGAGTCGCAGATACGCAGTATTTT
CDR3aa: CASKLAGVADTQYF

v_gene: TRBV11-2
d_gene: TRBD1
abundance: -
j_gene: TRBJ1-1
CDR3nt: TGTGCCAGCAGCTCGCCATACAGGGGGGACACTGAAGCTTTCTTT
CDR3aa: CASSSPYRGDTEAFF

v_gene: TRBV28
d_gene: -
abundance: once
j_gene: TRBJ1-1
CDR3nt: TGTGCCAGCAGTTCCACTGGGGAGGTTGACACTGAAGCTTTCTTT
CDR3aa: CASSSTGEVDTEAFF

v_gene: TRBV6-5
d_gene: -
abundance: -
j_gene: TRBJ2-7
CDR3nt: TGTGCCAGCAGGAGGGGGAACGAGCAGTACTTC
CDR3aa: CASRRGNEQYF

v_gene: TRBV15
d_gene: -
abundance: -
j_gene: TRBJ1-1
CDR3nt: TGTGCCACCAGCAGAGGACGGCAGAACACTGAAGCTTTCTTT
CDR3aa: CATSRGRQNTEAFF

v_gene: TRBV4-2
d_gene: TRBD2
abundance: -
j_gene: TRBJ2-1
CDR3nt: TGTGCCAGCAGCCAAGAGAGACTAGCGGGGGGGAATGAGCAGTTCTTC
CDR3aa: CASSQERLAGGNEQFF

v_gene: TRBV11-2
d_gene: TRBD1
abundance: -
j_gene: TRBJ2-7
CDR3nt: TGTGCCAGCAGCTTAGGAACAGGGGATCAGTACTTC
CDR3aa: CASSLGTGDQYF

v_gene: TRBV19
d_gene: -
abundance: -
j_gene: TRBJ1-1
CDR3nt: TGTGCCAGTAGTATTTTATTGGGGGACACTGAAGCTTTCTTT
CDR3aa: CASSILLGDTEAFF

v_gene: TRBV20-1
d_gene: TRBD1
abundance: -
j_gene: TRBJ1-4
CDR3nt: TGCAGTGCTAGTCCCCGACAGGGCACTAATGAAAAACTGTTTTTT
CDR3aa: CSASPRQGTNEKLFF

v_gene: TRBV27
d_gene: TRBD2
abundance: -
j_gene: TRBJ2-1
CDR3nt: TGTGCCAGCAGTTTAGTAGGACTAGCGGGGTACAATGAGCAGTTCTTC
CDR3aa: CASSLVGLAGYNEQFF

v_gene: TRBV12-3/TRBV12-4
d_gene: -
abundance: -
j_gene: TRBJ1-4
CDR3nt: TGTGCCAGCAGTTTAAGTAATGAAAAACTGTTTTTT
CDR3aa: CASSLSNEKLFF

v_gene: TRBV19
d_gene: -
abundance: -
j_gene: TRBJ1-2
CDR3nt: TGTGCCAGTAGTATCGAGACCCTCTCATTCTATGGCTACACCTTC
CDR3aa: CASSIETLSFYGYTF

v_gene: TRBV9
d_gene: -
abundance: -
j_gene: TRBJ2-6
CDR3nt: TGTGCCAGCAGCGTCGGCCAGGCTGGGGCCAACGTCCTGACTTTC
CDR3aa: CASSVGQAGANVLTF

v_gene: TRBV11-3
d_gene: TRBD1
abundance: -
j_gene: TRBJ2-2
CDR3nt: TGTGCCAGCAGCTCGGACAGGGCGAACACCGGGGAGCTGTTTTTT
CDR3aa: CASSSDRANTGELFF

v_gene: TRBV5-1
d_gene: -
abundance: -
j_gene: TRBJ2-7
CDR3nt: TGCGCCAGCAGCTTGGACAGGGCCGAGCAGTACTTC
CDR3aa: CASSLDRAEQYF

v_gene: TRBV27
d_gene: -
abundance: once
j_gene: TRBJ2-3
CDR3nt: TGTGCCAGCAGGACCTCGGGGAGCTCACCGACAGATACGCAGTATTTT
CDR3aa: CASRTSGSSPTDTQYF

v_gene: TRBV5-5
d_gene: -
abundance: -
j_gene: TRBJ2-1
CDR3nt: TGTGCCAGCAGTTCCGTAGCTTGGCCGGGCAATGAGCAGTTCTTC
CDR3aa: CASSSVAWPGNEQFF

v_gene: TRBV6-2/TRBV6-3
d_gene: -
abundance: -
j_gene: TRBJ2-3
CDR3nt: TGTGCCAGCAGTTATAACCCCAGCACAGATACGCAGTATTTT
CDR3aa: CASSYNPSTDTQYF

v_gene: TRBV4-3
d_gene: -
abundance: -
j_gene: TRBJ2-5
CDR3nt: TGCGCCAGCAGCCACCAAATGGACCCCCAAGAGACCCAGTACTTC
CDR3aa: CASSHQMDPQETQYF

v_gene: TRBV18
d_gene: TRBD2
abundance: -
j_gene: TRBJ2-7
CDR3nt: TGTGCCAGCTCACCACTTTTAGCGGGAGATCGGTACGAGCAGTACTTC
CDR3aa: CASSPLLAGDRYEQYF

v_gene: TRBV5-5
d_gene: -
abundance: few
j_gene: TRBJ1-1
CDR3nt: TGTGCCAGCAGCTTGGTTAGGGTAGGGACTGAAGCTTTCTTT
CDR3aa: CASSLVRVGTEAFF

v_gene: TRBV7-9
d_gene: TRBD1
abundance: -
j_gene: TRBJ2-2
CDR3nt: TGTGCCAGCAGCTCCGGACAGGGGAACACCGGGGAGCTGTTTTTT
CDR3aa: CASSSGQGNTGELFF

v_gene: TRBV20-1
d_gene: -
abundance: -
j_gene: TRBJ2-3
CDR3nt: TGCAGTGCTAGTGGCTCTGGCACAGATACGCAGTATTTT
CDR3aa: CSASGSGTDTQYF

v_gene: TRBV5-4
d_gene: TRBD1
abundance: -
j_gene: TRBJ2-7
CDR3nt: TGTGCCAGCAGCTTGGGGGGACAGGCGGGTTACGAGCAGTACTTC
CDR3aa: CASSLGGQAGYEQYF

v_gene: TRBV27
d_gene: -
abundance: once
j_gene: TRBJ1-2
CDR3nt: TGTGCCAGCAGTACAACCGGGTCTAACTATGGCTACACCTTC
CDR3aa: CASSTTGSNYGYTF

v_gene: TRBV11-2
d_gene: -
abundance: -
j_gene: TRBJ2-7
CDR3nt: TGTGCCAGCACCGAGTGGGGGACCCTTCAGTACTTC
CDR3aa: CASTEWGTLQYF

v_gene: TRBV7-2
d_gene: -
abundance: -
j_gene: TRBJ1-2
CDR3nt: TGTGCCAGCAGCTTAGAATTTAGGGCCTCCACCCCCTATGGCTACACCTTC
CDR3aa: CASSLEFRASTPYGYTF

v_gene: TRBV5-1
d_gene: TRBD1
abundance: once
j_gene: TRBJ1-2
CDR3nt: TGCGCCAGCAGCTCTAGGGACAGGGGGCGAGGGGGCTACACCTTC
CDR3aa: CASSSRDRGRGGYTF

v_gene: TRBV11-3
d_gene: -
abundance: -
j_gene: TRBJ2-3
CDR3nt: TGTGCCAGCAGCTTAGAGGGGGGGCCCTGGGACACAGATACGCAGTATTTT
CDR3aa: CASSLEGGPWDTDTQYF

v_gene: TRBV2
d_gene: TRBD1
abundance: -
j_gene: TRBJ2-2
CDR3nt: TGTGCCAGCCACCCGGGACAGGGAAGGGGAGGGGAGCTGTTTTTT
CDR3aa: CASHPGQGRGGELFF

v_gene: TRBV19
d_gene: TRBD1
abundance: -
j_gene: TRBJ1-1
CDR3nt: TGTGCCAGTAGCACCGGGACAGGGGGCACTGAAGCTTTCTTT
CDR3aa: CASSTGTGGTEAFF

v_gene: TRBV18
d_gene: TRBD2
abundance: -
j_gene: TRBJ2-1
CDR3nt: TGTGCCAGCTCACCTGTGTCCGGGGGGTCGAGTGAGCAGTTCTTC
CDR3aa: CASSPVSGGSSEQFF

v_gene: TRBV19
d_gene: -
abundance: few
j_gene: TRBJ1-5
CDR3nt: TGTGCCAGTAGTATGGACGCCCCAGGAGGTCAGCCCCAGCATTTT
CDR3aa: CASSMDAPGGQPQHF

v_gene: TRBV24-1
d_gene: -
abundance: -
j_gene: TRBJ1-1
CDR3nt: TGTGCCACCCGGGGCGCGACCACTGAAGCTTTCTTT
CDR3aa: CATRGATTEAFF

v_gene: TRBV15
d_gene: TRBD1
abundance: -
j_gene: TRBJ1-5
CDR3nt: TGTGCCACCAGCAGAGACAGGGGGCTTCAGCCCCAGCATTTT
CDR3aa: CATSRDRGLQPQHF

v_gene: TRBV6-1
d_gene: -
abundance: -
j_gene: TRBJ1-1
CDR3nt: TGTGCCAGCAGTGAACAGCGGAACACTGAAGCTTTCTTT
CDR3aa: CASSEQRNTEAFF

v_gene: TRBV4-3
d_gene: -
abundance: -
j_gene: TRBJ2-7
CDR3nt: TGCGCCAGCAGCCAAGGGGCAGCTTACTCCTACGAGCAGTACTTC
CDR3aa: CASSQGAAYSYEQYF

v_gene: TRBV9
d_gene: -
abundance: -
j_gene: TRBJ2-1
CDR3nt: TGTGCCAGCAGCGTAGAGTCAGGGACGTCCTACAATGAGCAGTTCTTC
CDR3aa: CASSVESGTSYNEQFF

v_gene: TRBV14
d_gene: -
abundance: -
j_gene: TRBJ1-1
CDR3nt: TGTGCCAGCAGCCAGTGGGCCCTAGGGAACACTGAAGCTTTCTTT
CDR3aa: CASSQWALGNTEAFF

v_gene: TRBV18
d_gene: -
abundance: -
j_gene: TRBJ1-2
CDR3nt: TGTGCCAGCTCACCCCGGGACCCACCCTATGGCTACACCTTC
CDR3aa: CASSPRDPPYGYTF

v_gene: TRBV3-1/TRBV3-2
d_gene: TRBD1
abundance: -
j_gene: TRBJ1-1
CDR3nt: TGTGCCAGCAGCCAAGCAGCGGGACAGGGTGGGGTAGGTGAAGCTTTCTTT
CDR3aa: CASSQAAGQGGVGEAFF

v_gene: TRBV9
d_gene: TRBD2
abundance: -
j_gene: TRBJ2-3
CDR3nt: TGTGCCAGCAGCGCCGGGAGACTAGCGGGAGACCTCCTTAGCACAGATACGCAGTATTTT
CDR3aa: CASSAGRLAGDLLSTDTQYF